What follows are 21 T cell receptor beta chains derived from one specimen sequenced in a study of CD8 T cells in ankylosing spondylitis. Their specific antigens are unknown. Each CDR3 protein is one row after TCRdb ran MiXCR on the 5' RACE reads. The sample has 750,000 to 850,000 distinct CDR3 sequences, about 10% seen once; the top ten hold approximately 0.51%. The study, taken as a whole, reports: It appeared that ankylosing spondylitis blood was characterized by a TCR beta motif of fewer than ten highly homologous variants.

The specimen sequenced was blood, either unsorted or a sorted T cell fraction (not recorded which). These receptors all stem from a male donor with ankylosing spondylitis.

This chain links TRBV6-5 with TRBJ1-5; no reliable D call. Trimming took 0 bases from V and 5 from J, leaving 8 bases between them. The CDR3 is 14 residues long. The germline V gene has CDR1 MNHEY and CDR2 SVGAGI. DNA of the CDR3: TGTGCCAGCAGTTACTCTCAGGCTTATCAGCCCCAGCATTTT. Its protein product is CASSYSQAYQPQHF.

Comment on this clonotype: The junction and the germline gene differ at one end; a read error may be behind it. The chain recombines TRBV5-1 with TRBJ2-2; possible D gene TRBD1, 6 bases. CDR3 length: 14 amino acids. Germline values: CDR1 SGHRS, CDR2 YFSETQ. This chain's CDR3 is CASSQGQNTGELLF. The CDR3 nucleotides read TGCGCCAGCAGCCAAGGACAGAACACCGGGGAGCTGCTTTTT. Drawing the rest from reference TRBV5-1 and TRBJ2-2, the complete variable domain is KAGVTQTPRYLIKTRGQQVTLSCSPISGHRSVSWYQQTPGQGLQFLFEYFSETQRNKGNFPGRFSGRQFSNSRSEMNVSTLELGDSALYLCASSQGQNTGELLFGEGSRLTVL.

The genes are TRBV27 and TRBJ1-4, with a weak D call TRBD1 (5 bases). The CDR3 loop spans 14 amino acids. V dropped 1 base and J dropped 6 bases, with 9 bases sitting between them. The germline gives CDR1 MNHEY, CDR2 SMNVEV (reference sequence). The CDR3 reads CASSLWAGYEKLFF. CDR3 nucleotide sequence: TGTGCCAGCAGTTTATGGGCAGGGTATGAAAAACTGTTTTTT.

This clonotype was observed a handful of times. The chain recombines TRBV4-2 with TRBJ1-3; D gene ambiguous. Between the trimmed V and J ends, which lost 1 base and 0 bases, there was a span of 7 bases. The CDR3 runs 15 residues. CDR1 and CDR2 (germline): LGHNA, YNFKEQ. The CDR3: CASSQGQISGNTIYF. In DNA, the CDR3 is TGTGCCAGCAGCCAAGGGCAAATCTCTGGAAACACCATATATTTT.

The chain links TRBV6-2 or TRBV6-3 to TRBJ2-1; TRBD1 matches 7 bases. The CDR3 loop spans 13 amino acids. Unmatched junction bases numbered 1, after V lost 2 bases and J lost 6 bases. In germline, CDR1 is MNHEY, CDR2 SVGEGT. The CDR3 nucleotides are TGTGCCAGCAGTTACGGACAGGTCAATGAGCAGTTCTTC. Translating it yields CASSYGQVNEQFF.

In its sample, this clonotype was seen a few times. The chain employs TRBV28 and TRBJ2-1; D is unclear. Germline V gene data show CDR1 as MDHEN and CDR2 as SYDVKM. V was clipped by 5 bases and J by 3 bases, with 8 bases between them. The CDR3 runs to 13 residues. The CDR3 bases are TGTGCCAGCAGTCGACGACTCTACAATGAGCAGTTCTTC. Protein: CASSRRLYNEQFF.

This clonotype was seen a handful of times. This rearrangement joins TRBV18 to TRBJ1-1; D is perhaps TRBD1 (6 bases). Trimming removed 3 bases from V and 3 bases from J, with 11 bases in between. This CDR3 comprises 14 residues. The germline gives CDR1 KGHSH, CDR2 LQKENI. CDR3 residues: CASSPQGRHTEAFF. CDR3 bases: TGTGCCAGCTCACCCCAGGGGAGACACACTGAAGCTTTCTTT.

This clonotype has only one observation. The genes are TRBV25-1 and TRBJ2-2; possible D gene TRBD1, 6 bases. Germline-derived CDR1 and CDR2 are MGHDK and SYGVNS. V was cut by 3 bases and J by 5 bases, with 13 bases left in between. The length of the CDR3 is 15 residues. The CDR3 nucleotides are TGTGCCAGCAGTGATCTTAACAGGGTGACCGGGGAGCTGTTTTTT. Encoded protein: CASSDLNRVTGELFF. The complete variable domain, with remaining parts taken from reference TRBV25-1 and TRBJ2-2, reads EADIYQTPRYLVIGTGKKITLECSQTMGHDKMYWYQQDPGMELHLIHYSYGVNSTEKGDLSSESTVSRIRTEHFPLTLESARPSHTSQYLCASSDLNRVTGELFFGEGSRLTVL.

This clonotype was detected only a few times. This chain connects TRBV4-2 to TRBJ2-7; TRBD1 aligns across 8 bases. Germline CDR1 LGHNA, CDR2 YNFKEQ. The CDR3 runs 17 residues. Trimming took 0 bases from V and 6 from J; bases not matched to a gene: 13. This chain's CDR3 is CASSQEKVEDRVREQYF. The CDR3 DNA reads TGTGCCAGCAGCCAAGAAAAGGTTGAGGACAGGGTCCGCGAGCAGTACTTC.

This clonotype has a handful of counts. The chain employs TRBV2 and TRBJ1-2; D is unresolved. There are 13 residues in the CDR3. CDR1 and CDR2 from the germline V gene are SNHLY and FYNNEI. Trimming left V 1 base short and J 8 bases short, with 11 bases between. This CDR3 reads CASSEEAFGGYTF. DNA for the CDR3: TGTGCCAGCAGTGAAGAGGCCTTCGGAGGCTACACCTTC.

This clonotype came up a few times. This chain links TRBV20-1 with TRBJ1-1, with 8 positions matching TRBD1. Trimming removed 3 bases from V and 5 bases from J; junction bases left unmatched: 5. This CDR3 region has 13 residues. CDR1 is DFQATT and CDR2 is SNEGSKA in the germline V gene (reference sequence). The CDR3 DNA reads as TGCAGTGCTAGCGTACAGGGGGTTACTGAAGCTTTCTTT. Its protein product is CSASVQGVTEAFF.

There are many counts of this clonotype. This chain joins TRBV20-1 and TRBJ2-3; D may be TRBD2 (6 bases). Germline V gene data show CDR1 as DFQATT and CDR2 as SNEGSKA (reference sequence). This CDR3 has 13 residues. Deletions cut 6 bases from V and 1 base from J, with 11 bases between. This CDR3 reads CSALPSGTDTQYF. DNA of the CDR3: TGCAGTGCCCTTCCTAGCGGCACAGATACGCAGTATTTT.

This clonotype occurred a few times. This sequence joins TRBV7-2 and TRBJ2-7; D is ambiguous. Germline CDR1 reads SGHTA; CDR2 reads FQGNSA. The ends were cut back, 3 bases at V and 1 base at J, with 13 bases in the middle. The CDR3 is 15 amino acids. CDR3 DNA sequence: TGTGCCAGCAGCTTGTTCAGGCGCGAGTCCTACGAGCAGTACTTC. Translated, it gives CASSLFRRESYEQYF.

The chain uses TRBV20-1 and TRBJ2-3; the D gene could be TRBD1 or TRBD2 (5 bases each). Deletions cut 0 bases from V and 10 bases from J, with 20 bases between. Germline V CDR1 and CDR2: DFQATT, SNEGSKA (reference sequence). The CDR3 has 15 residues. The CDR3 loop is CSAREAGTERPAQYF. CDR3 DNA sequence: TGCAGTGCTAGAGAAGCCGGGACCGAACGCCCGGCGCAGTATTTT.

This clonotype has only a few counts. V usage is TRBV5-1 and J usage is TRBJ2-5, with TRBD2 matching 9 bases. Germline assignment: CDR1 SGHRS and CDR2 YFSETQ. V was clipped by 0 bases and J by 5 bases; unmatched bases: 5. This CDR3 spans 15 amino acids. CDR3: CASSLASGVWETQYF. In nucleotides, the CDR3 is TGCGCCAGCAGCTTGGCTAGCGGGGTTTGGGAGACCCAGTACTTC.

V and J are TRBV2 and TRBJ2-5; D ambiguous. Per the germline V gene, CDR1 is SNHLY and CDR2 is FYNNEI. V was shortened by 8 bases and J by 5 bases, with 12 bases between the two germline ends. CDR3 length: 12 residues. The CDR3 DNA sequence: TGTGCCAGCTCCTTTATGGCGGAGACCCAGTACTTC. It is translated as CASSFMAETQYF.

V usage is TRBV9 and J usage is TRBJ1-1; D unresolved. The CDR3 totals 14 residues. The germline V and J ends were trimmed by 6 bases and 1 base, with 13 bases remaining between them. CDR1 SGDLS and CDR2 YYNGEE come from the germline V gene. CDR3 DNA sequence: TGTGCCAGCACCCCGAGGGCAGGGAACACTGAAGCTTTCTTT. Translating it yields CASTPRAGNTEAFF.

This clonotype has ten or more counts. In nucleotides, the CDR3 is TGTGCCAGCAGTTTAATCCCGGGCCCTCAAGAGACCCAGTACTTC. It is translated as CASSLIPGPQETQYF. V usage is TRBV12-3 or TRBV12-4 and J usage is TRBJ2-5; D unclear. The CDR3 loop spans 15 amino acids. Deletions cut 2 bases from V and 2 bases from J, with 12 bases between.

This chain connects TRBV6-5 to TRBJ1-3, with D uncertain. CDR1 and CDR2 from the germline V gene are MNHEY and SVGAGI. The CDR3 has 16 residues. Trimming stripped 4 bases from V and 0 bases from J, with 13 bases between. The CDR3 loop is CASSFLTPSSGNTIYF. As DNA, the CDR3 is TGTGCCAGCAGTTTTTTGACACCGAGCTCTGGAAACACCATATATTTT.

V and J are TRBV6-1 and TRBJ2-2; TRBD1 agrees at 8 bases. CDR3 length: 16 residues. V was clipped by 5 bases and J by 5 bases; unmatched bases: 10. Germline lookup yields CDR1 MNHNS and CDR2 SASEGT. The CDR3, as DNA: TGTGCCAGCAGTCTCCGGACAGGGTACTTGACCGGGGAGCTGTTTTTT. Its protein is CASSLRTGYLTGELFF.

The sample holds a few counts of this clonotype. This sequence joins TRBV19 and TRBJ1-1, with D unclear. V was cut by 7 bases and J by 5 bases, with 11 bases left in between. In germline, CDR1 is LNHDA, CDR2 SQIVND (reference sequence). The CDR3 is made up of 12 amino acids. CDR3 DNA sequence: TGTGCCAGTAAGAAAGTTCAGACTGAAGCTTTCTTT. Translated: CASKKVQTEAFF. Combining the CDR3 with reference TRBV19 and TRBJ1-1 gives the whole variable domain DGGITQSPKYLFRKEGQNVTLSCEQNLNHDAMYWYRQDPGQGLRLIYYSQIVNDFQKGDIAEGYSVSREKKESFPLTVTSAQKNPTAFYLCASKKVQTEAFFGQGTRLTVV.